This T cell receptor beta chain stems from a study of blood T cell repertoires in COVID-19. As for the study in general: Acute-phase and convalescent COVID-19 samples originated in the United States, Italy and Spain. T cells, B-cell-depleted T cells, or PBMCs provided the cDNA or gDNA that served as material.

V gave up 7 bases and J gave up 7 bases; unmatched junction bases: 6. Germline CDR1 is SNHLY and CDR2 is FYNNEI. This CDR3 has 13 residues. Original processing methods: It was from reference gene primer amplification that nucleated cell counts were estimated. This table comes from immunoSEQ multiplex PCR, and its TCRdb copy is limited to in-frame clones, with some not included. V and J calls and clone size are copied from that table; D and trimming were computed from the DNA. The sample holds 150,000 to 200,000 clones, 70% to 90% seen once. This TCR derives from a human donor with active or convalescent COVID-19. The donor label of this sample is uncertain. Material for sequencing was peripheral blood. The chain joins TRBV2 to TRBJ1-2; 10 bases line up with TRBD1. This CDR3 reads CASIRTGGGGYTF. DNA for the CDR3: TGTGCCAGCATAAGGACAGGGGGGGGTGGCTACACCTTC.